Listed here are 32 T cell receptor beta chains from one sample, sequenced in a study of vaccination effects on CD4 cells after COVID-19. Their antigen targets remain unknown. Viral peptide pools were used in the ViraFEST assay to expand antigen-specific CD4+ T cells, and sequencing came afterward. Investigators separated out CD4+ T cells once around 9 days of culture had passed. Having tested negative for nucleocapsid antibodies, the vaccine recipients showed no prior SARS-CoV-2 infection. Using immunoSEQ multiplex PCR, the repertoire was profiled, and TCRdb retains in-frame clones only, with some absent. The table has about 20,000 clones, around 76% seen once; the top ten hold 7.5% to 9.5%. Sequencing used CD4+ T cells from PBMCs cultured with HCoV-NL63 spike peptides, obtained before COVID-19 vaccination. The receptors here all came from a human donor who received a COVID-19 vaccine.

The rearrangement uses TRBV11-2 and TRBJ2-1, with D perhaps TRBD2 (6 bases). The CDR3 has 19 amino acids. Per the germline V gene, CDR1 is SGHAT and CDR2 is FQNNGV. V shed 0 bases and J shed 1 base, with 19 bases lying between them. The CDR3 protein is CASSLDASSGVRSYNEQFF. For the CDR3, the DNA is TGTGCCAGCAGCTTAGATGCCTCATCGGGAGTACGGTCCTACAATGAGCAGTTCTTC.

V gene TRBV27 combines with J gene TRBJ1-1, with 7 bases lining up with TRBD1. The V gene end was trimmed by 1 base and the J gene end by 1 base; junction bases not matched to a gene: 3. CDR1 is MNHEY and CDR2 is SMNVEV in the germline V gene (reference sequence). This CDR3 contains 15 residues. CDR3 nucleotide sequence: TGTGCCAGCAGTTTATACGGGACAGAGAACACTGAAGCTTTCTTT. Amino acids: CASSLYGTENTEAFF.

The CDR3 loop is CASSQDRGYEQYF. CDR3 in DNA: TGCGCCAGCAGCCAAGATAGGGGCTACGAGCAGTACTTC. The chain joins TRBV4-1 to TRBJ2-7; D may be TRBD1 (5 bases). The V end lost 0 bases, the J end lost 3 bases, and 6 bases lay between the germline ends. CDR1 MGHRA and CDR2 YSYEKL come from the germline V gene. There are 13 residues in the CDR3.

The chain recombines TRBV10-3 with TRBJ2-1; TRBD1 is a possible D gene (5 bases). This CDR3 has 16 amino acids. Germline assignment: CDR1 ENHRY and CDR2 SYGVKD. The V and J ends lost 6 bases and 5 bases respectively, with 20 bases between them. The CDR3 nucleotides are TGTGCCATCAGGGGGCAAAGTCGCGCAGGTAACAATGAGCAGTTCTTC. Translating gives CAIRGQSRAGNNEQFF.

V and J are TRBV11-3 and TRBJ1-1; D is ambiguous. This CDR3 region has 17 residues. V was shortened by 5 bases and J by 1 base, with 20 bases between the two germline ends. Per germline, CDR1 SGHNT and CDR2 YENEEA. In nucleotides, the CDR3 is TGTGCCAGCAGCCCCCGGGCCTGGGAGGGAAAGAACACTGAAGCTTTCTTT. Amino acids: CASSPRAWEGKNTEAFF.

The chain uses TRBV9 and TRBJ1-4; possibly TRBD1 for D (5 bases). The germline V gene has CDR1 SGDLS and CDR2 YYNGEE. V dropped 2 bases and J dropped 6 bases, with 11 bases sitting between them. There are 14 residues in the CDR3. The CDR3 here is CASSVGTVDEKLFF. In DNA form, the CDR3 reads TGTGCCAGCAGCGTCGGGACTGTGGATGAAAAACTGTTTTTT.

The chain has TRBV19 and TRBJ1-3; 7 positions match TRBD1. The CDR3 is 15 amino acids. Germline CDR1 reads LNHDA; CDR2 reads SQIVND (reference sequence). Trimming at V came to 6 bases and at J to 3 bases, leaving 8 bases not matched to a gene. CDR3 in DNA: TGTGCCAGTAGGAAGACAGGGAACCTTGGAAACACCATATATTTT. Its protein product is CASRKTGNLGNTIYF.

The rearrangement links TRBV6-5 to TRBJ1-1; D call uncertain. Trimming left V 6 bases short and J 0 bases short, with 11 bases between. Per germline, CDR1 MNHEY and CDR2 SVGAGI. This CDR3 comprises 14 residues. CDR3 nucleotides: TGTGCCAGCAGAAGCCGTAATATGAACACTGAAGCTTTCTTT. Protein sequence: CASRSRNMNTEAFF.

This chain connects TRBV7-8 to TRBJ2-7, with D perhaps matching TRBD2 (5 bases). Germline V gene lookup returns CDR1 SGHVS and CDR2 FQNEAQ. Trimming shortened V by 1 base and J by 3 bases, and 10 bases separated the two germline ends. The CDR3 loop spans 14 amino acids. The CDR3 DNA sequence: TGTGCCAGCAGCTTAGAGGGCGGGCACTACGAGCAGTACTTC. This codes for CASSLEGGHYEQYF.

The chain has TRBV18 and TRBJ1-4; D gene unclear. CDR1 is KGHSH, CDR2 LQKENI, per germline. CDR3 length: 17 amino acids. Trimming left V 4 bases short and J 5 bases short, with 20 bases between. The CDR3, as DNA: TGTGCCAGCTCACTATCGGGCCCTGGAGCCCAAAATGAAAAACTGTTTTTT. This codes for CASSLSGPGAQNEKLFF.

V gene TRBV7-2 combines with J gene TRBJ1-2; D unresolved. Trimming removed 4 bases at V and 8 bases at J, with 14 bases between. There are 13 residues in the CDR3. CDR1 and CDR2 from the germline V gene are SGHTA and FQGNSA. As DNA, the CDR3 is TGTGCCAGCAGCTCGAGAGGGAGGTACGGCTACACCTTC. Its translation: CASSSRGRYGYTF.

V gene TRBV5-6 combines with J gene TRBJ1-4; D possibly corresponds to TRBD1 (5 bases). CDR1 is SGHDT and CDR2 is YYEEEE in the germline V gene. V lost 2 bases to trimming and J lost 12 bases, with 17 bases between them. The CDR3 runs 14 residues. The CDR3: CASSLEMRQGQLFF. The CDR3 nucleotides read TGTGCCAGCAGCTTAGAGATGCGGCAGGGACAACTGTTTTTT.

This chain joins TRBV12-5 and TRBJ2-7; tentative D call: TRBD2 (6 bases). Germline CDR1 is LGHNT and CDR2 is FRNRAP. The CDR3 consists of 12 residues. Trimming pared 5 bases from V and 6 bases from J, leaving 11 bases between. In nucleotides, the CDR3 is TGTGCTAGTGGTCTCCGACTAGGCGAGCAGTACTTC. Protein product: CASGLRLGEQYF.

The chain is built from TRBV6-1 and TRBJ2-7, with TRBD2 identical over 8 bases. Germline loops: CDR1 MNHNS, CDR2 SASEGT. The CDR3 runs 15 residues. V lost 2 bases and J lost 0; bases outside the gene matches: 3. The CDR3 spells CASSELAGGSYEQYF. The CDR3 coding sequence is TGTGCCAGCAGTGAATTGGCGGGAGGCTCCTACGAGCAGTACTTC.

This chain joins TRBV29-1 and TRBJ2-1, with D uncertain. Trimming left V 2 bases short and J 5 bases short, with 10 bases between. Germline lookup yields CDR1 SQVTM and CDR2 ANQGSEA. There are 13 residues in the CDR3. CDR3 sequence reads: CSVELAIDNEQFF. CDR3 DNA: TGCAGCGTTGAACTGGCGATCGACAATGAGCAGTTCTTC.

The rearrangement links TRBV13 to TRBJ1-2; no definite D call. The germline V gene encodes CDR1 PRHDT and CDR2 FYEKMQ (reference sequence). V was cut by 1 base and J by 2 bases, with 8 bases left in between. This CDR3 comprises 14 residues. The CDR3 region is CASSLDPENYGYTF. The CDR3 coding sequence is TGTGCCAGCAGCTTAGACCCGGAAAACTATGGCTACACCTTC.

The chain couples TRBV9 to TRBJ2-3; no clear D. The germline V gene encodes CDR1 SGDLS and CDR2 YYNGEE. The CDR3 is 16 residues long. V was clipped by 2 bases and J by 0 bases, with 13 bases between them. CDR3 protein: CASSVGWRSSTDTQYF. CDR3 coding DNA: TGTGCCAGCAGCGTGGGATGGCGGAGTAGCACAGATACGCAGTATTTT. The variable domain in full, completed from reference TRBV9 and TRBJ2-3, reads DSGVTQTPKHLITATGQRVTLRCSPRSGDLSVYWYQQSLDQGLQFLIQYYNGEERAKGNILERFSAQQFPDLHSELNLSSLELGDSALYFCASSVGWRSSTDTQYFGPGTRLTVL.

This clone was seen a single time. This sequence joins TRBV11-3 and TRBJ2-2; TRBD1 matches 10 bases. This CDR3 has 17 amino acids. CDR1 and CDR2 from the germline V gene are SGHNT and YENEEA. The ends lost 5 bases at V and 0 bases at J; junction bases unmatched: 6. The CDR3 spells CASSLRTGGTNTGELFF. DNA of the CDR3: TGTGCCAGCAGCCTTCGGACAGGGGGAACGAACACCGGGGAGCTGTTTTTT. Based on the CDR3 plus reference TRBV11-3 and TRBJ2-2, the full variable domain is EAGVVQSPRYKIIEKKQPVAFWCNPISGHNTLYWYLQNLGQGPELLIRYENEEAVDDSQLPKDRFSAERLKGVDSTLKIQPAELGDSAVYLCASSLRTGGTNTGELFFGEGSRLTVL.

In this sample, this clone turned up a few times. The V call is TRBV11-2, the J call TRBJ1-2, with D unresolved. Per germline, CDR1 SGHAT and CDR2 FQNNGV. The CDR3 totals 13 residues. Trimming took 1 base from V and 4 from J, leaving 7 bases between them. The CDR3 sequence: CASSLGLFYGYTF. In DNA form, the CDR3 reads TGTGCCAGCAGCTTAGGACTCTTCTATGGCTACACCTTC. The full variable domain, with the rest looked up from reference TRBV11-2 and TRBJ1-2, is EAGVAQSPRYKIIEKRQSVAFWCNPISGHATLYWYQQILGQGPKLLIQFQNNGVVDDSQLPKDRFSAERLKGVDSTLKIQPAKLEDSAVYLCASSLGLFYGYTFGSGTRLTVV.

The V call is TRBV12-2, the J call TRBJ2-5; TRBD2, the D gene given by the table, was not confirmed from the DNA. TRBV12-2 is a pseudogene locus. The CDR3 covers 16 residues. This chain's CDR3 is CASRLVRAAGEETQYF. The CDR3 DNA reads TGTGCAAGTCGCTTAGTAAGGGCGGCGGGTGAGGAGACCCAGTACTTC.

The chain is built from TRBV6-2 or TRBV6-3 and TRBJ1-6; the D gene is possibly TRBD1 (6 bases). This CDR3 spans 14 amino acids. Trimming left V 2 bases short and J 9 bases short, with 11 bases between. Germline values: CDR1 MNHEY, CDR2 SVGEGT. The CDR3 sequence is CASSYGGAGSPLHF. DNA for the CDR3: TGTGCCAGCAGTTACGGGGGGGCCGGTTCACCCCTCCACTTT.

This clone has just a few counts. The chain employs TRBV5-4 and TRBJ2-3; no definite D call. The CDR3 covers 14 residues. CDR1 and CDR2 (germline): SGHNT, YYREEE (reference sequence). Between the trimmed V and J ends, which lost 4 bases and 5 bases, there was a span of 14 bases. The CDR3 DNA reads as TGTGCCAGCAGCGCAGAATGGCGAGGAGATACGCAGTATTTT. Its translation: CASSAEWRGDTQYF.

The V call is TRBV19, the J call TRBJ2-1; 10 nucleotides align to TRBD2. Losses at the gene ends were 3 bases for V and 6 bases for J; bases not matched to a gene: 8. The germline CDR1 and CDR2 sequences are LNHDA and SQIVND (reference sequence). The CDR3 length is 16 residues. In DNA form, the CDR3 reads TGTGCCAGTAGTATCCTCTCTAGCGGGGGTTTCAATGAGCAGTTCTTC. Protein sequence: CASSILSSGGFNEQFF.

Judged by abundance, this clone is medium-sized. This rearrangement joins TRBV6-5 to TRBJ2-1; D unclear. Trimming left V 8 bases short and J 10 bases short, with 21 bases between. There are 14 residues in the CDR3. In germline, CDR1 is MNHEY, CDR2 SVGAGI. CDR3 bases: TGTGCCAGCGCGACCCGCTCCACTCTTGGCGAGCAGTTCTTC. Translating gives CASATRSTLGEQFF.

The chain employs TRBV7-2 and TRBJ2-1, with D perhaps TRBD2 (5 bases). V was pared by 5 bases and J by 4 bases, with 12 bases between. The V gene's germline CDR1 is SGHTA and CDR2 FQGNSA. The CDR3 runs 14 residues. The CDR3 nucleotides are TGTGCCAGCAGCCCGTTCGGGATATACAATGAGCAGTTCTTC. Translating it yields CASSPFGIYNEQFF.

The chain links TRBV12-5 to TRBJ1-3, with a possible D match to TRBD1 (6 bases). The ends were cut back, 3 bases at V and 4 bases at J, with 13 bases in the middle. Germline assignment: CDR1 LGHNT and CDR2 FRNRAP. The CDR3 length is 15 residues. The DNA for the CDR3 is TGTGCTAGTGGTTTACCAGGGGACTCAGGAAACACCATATATTTT. Its translation: CASGLPGDSGNTIYF. The whole variable domain, filled in from reference TRBV12-5 and TRBJ1-3, reads DARVTQTPRHKVTEMGQEVTMRCQPILGHNTVFWYRQTMMQGLELLAYFRNRAPLDDSGMPKDRFSAEMPDATLATLKIQPSEPRDSAVYFCASGLPGDSGNTIYFGEGSWLTVV.

CDR3 protein: CASSEGTGPGLHF. In nucleotides, the CDR3 is TGTGCCAGCAGTGAAGGAACCGGGCCAGGACTCCACTTT. This chain joins TRBV6-1 and TRBJ1-6, with unresolved D. The germline V gene encodes CDR1 MNHNS and CDR2 SASEGT. V lost 1 base to trimming and J lost 16 bases, with 14 bases between them. The CDR3 length is 13 residues.

The rearrangement uses TRBV5-1 and TRBJ2-5; D perhaps matches TRBD1 (6 bases). The CDR3 runs 17 residues. The germline gives CDR1 SGHRS, CDR2 YFSETQ. The germline V and J ends were trimmed by 1 base and 1 base, with 17 bases remaining between them. DNA of the CDR3: TGCGCCAGCAGCTTGAGGCAGGGGCCCTATCGCCAAGAGACCCAGTACTTC. It is translated as CASSLRQGPYRQETQYF.

This chain joins TRBV11-3 and TRBJ2-2, with 7 nucleotides matching TRBD1. Trimming took 5 bases from V and 2 from J; bases not matched to a gene: 8. The CDR3 is 16 residues long. Germline V lookup: CDR1 SGHNT, CDR2 YENEEA. In DNA, the CDR3 is TGTGCCAGCAGCCCTAGGGGGACAGATAACACCGGGGAGCTGTTTTTT. Translation gives CASSPRGTDNTGELFF.

The V call is TRBV11-3, the J call TRBJ2-3, with D perhaps TRBD2 (6 bases). The CDR3 runs 13 residues. CDR1 SGHNT and CDR2 YENEEA come from the germline V gene. Trimming took 2 bases from V and 11 from J, leaving 14 bases between them. The CDR3 reads CASSLWRGSEQYF. CDR3 nucleotide sequence: TGTGCCAGCAGCTTATGGCGGGGCTCGGAGCAGTATTTT.

The table lists this clone with a few counts. This chain connects TRBV9 to TRBJ1-5; D uncertain. CDR1 is SGDLS and CDR2 is YYNGEE in the germline V gene. The V end lost 2 bases, the J end lost 4 bases, and 10 bases lay between the germline ends. This CDR3 region has 14 residues. CDR3 nucleotides: TGTGCCAGCAGCGTGGGGTATTCTAATCAGCCCCAGCATTTT. Protein sequence: CASSVGYSNQPQHF.

The chain couples TRBV10-3 to TRBJ1-5, with TRBD1 matching 8 bases. Looked up from germline, CDR1 is ENHRY and CDR2 is SYGVKD. This CDR3 has 15 amino acids. V lost 3 bases, J lost 7 bases, and 8 bases stayed unmatched. The DNA for the CDR3 is TGTGCCATCAGTGATCAGGCAGGGGGCGGGCAGCCCCAGCATTTT. Protein sequence: CAISDQAGGGQPQHF.